Listed below are T cell receptor beta chains from one sample, sequenced in a study of OX40 agonist ivuxolimab in advanced cancers. Sequenced by immunoSEQ multiplex PCR; TCRdb stores in-frame clones only, minus some. The repertoire consists of about 130,000 clones, with 90% to 95% occurring once and the leading ten covering over 0.8%. The sequencing here drew on CD4+ or CD8+ T cells sorted from blood, taken in a trial of the OX40 agonist ivuxolimab. Every receptor here comes from an adult with an advanced solid tumor such as melanoma, head and neck, liver or kidney cancer. CDR3s include the opening cysteine and the closing phenylalanine or tryptophan. A D gene is named only where the DNA matches it firmly. Part of the rows lack a size; the others show once, few, many or a class for expanded clones.

abundance | j_gene | d_gene | v_gene | CDR3nt | CDR3aa
. | TRBJ2-2 | TRBD2 | TRBV27 | TGTGCCAGCAGTTTCGGGGGACTAGGAAGAGGCGGGGAGCTGTTTTTT | CASSFGGLGRGGELFF
. | TRBJ1-5 | . | TRBV7-8 | TGTGCGGGAGGGCGCAATCAGCCCCAGCATTTT | CAGGRNQPQHF
. | TRBJ1-4 | . | TRBV7-9 | TGTGCCAGCAGCTCCTCTCAGGCTCCTAATGAAAAACTGTTTTTT | CASSSSQAPNEKLFF
. | TRBJ2-1 | . | TRBV6-5 | TGTGCCAGCAGATTCCGGGACACCGGCAATGAGCAGTTCTTC | CASRFRDTGNEQFF
. | TRBJ1-2 | . | TRBV29-1 | TGCAGCGTTGAAGTACCGGGGGGCTTGGGCTATGGCTACACCTTC | CSVEVPGGLGYGYTF
. | TRBJ2-1 | TRBD2 | TRBV29-1 | TGCAGCGTTGGGATTAGCGGGAGGGCCCTTCTGCCTTACAATGAGCAGTTCTTC | CSVGISGRALLPYNEQFF
. | TRBJ1-3 | TRBD1 | TRBV6-1 | TGTGCCAGCAGTACCCAGGGGGCAGGTGGAAACACCATATATTTT | CASSTQGAGGNTIYF
. | TRBJ1-2 | TRBD1 | TRBV29-1 | TGCAGCGTGCGGGACAGGGATTTTTATGGCTACACCTTC | CSVRDRDFYGYTF
once | TRBJ1-1 | TRBD1 | TRBV4-2 | TGTGCCAGCAGCCAGTACAGGGGGCGGGACACTGAAGCTTTCTTT | CASSQYRGRDTEAFF
. | TRBJ2-3 | TRBD2 | TRBV28 | TGTGCCAGCAGTTTAAGCGGGACTAGCACAGATACGCAGTATTTT | CASSLSGTSTDTQYF
few | TRBJ2-7 | . | TRBV6-6 | TGTGCCAGCAGCCACCGGGGTACGGGCGCCGAGCAGTACTTC | CASSHRGTGAEQYF
. | TRBJ2-7 | TRBD1 | TRBV5-8 | TGTGCCAGCAGAAGACAGGGGGGCTCCTACGAGCAGTACTTC | CASRRQGGSYEQYF